The rows below give T cell receptor beta chains drawn from one sample of a study of blood T cells in healthy people across ages. TCRdb fed the 5' RACE reads into MiXCR, producing one record per CDR3 protein. The table has 600,000 to 1,000,000 distinct CDR3 sequences, roughly 50% seen once. Sequences were obtained from blood. These receptors originate from a man under 40 in good health. Each CDR3 is given with its conserved first and last residue. D genes are given only for firm matches. A clone size is listed for some rows: how often the clone was seen (once, few, many), or a class if it is expanded.

clone_size	d_call	v_call	j_call	cdr3_nt	cdr3_aa
.	.	TRBV5-5	TRBJ1-2	TGTGCCAGCAGACCGAACTGGGGGGGTGGCTACACCTTC	CASRPNWGGGYTF
once	.	TRBV30	TRBJ1-2	TGTGCCTGGGCGGAAGGGAACTATGGCTACACCTTC	CAWAEGNYGYTF
few	.	TRBV7-2	TRBJ2-7	TGTGCCAGCAGCTTCAAAACCAGCAATTTTTACGAGCAGTACTTC	CASSFKTSNFYEQYF
few	.	TRBV29-1	TRBJ2-3	TGCAGACTAGAACGGGACACAGATACGCAGTATTTT	CRLERDTDTQYF
.	TRBD1	TRBV28	TRBJ1-4	TGTGCCAGCAGTCTCTACGGGACAGGGGCTAATGAAAAACCGTTTTTT	CASSLYGTGANEKPFF
.	.	TRBV29-1	TRBJ2-7	TGCAGCGTTGCCGTCTACCCCTACGAGCAGTACTTC	CSVAVYPYEQYF
.	TRBD1	TRBV29-1	TRBJ1-5	TGCAGCGTTGCAGGGGGCCGCAATCAGCCCCAGCATTTT	CSVAGGRNQPQHF
few	.	TRBV7-9	TRBJ1-2	TGTGCCAGCAGCTTAGGGCAGAACAACTATGGCTACACCTTC	CASSLGQNNYGYTF
few	TRBD2	TRBV20-1	TRBJ2-3	TGCAGTGCTCCCAGACTAGCGGGAAGCACAGATACGCAGTATTTT	CSAPRLAGSTDTQYF
.	.	TRBV5-6	TRBJ2-1	TGTGCCAGCCTCCATGGCGGTGAGCAGTTCTTC	CASLHGGEQFF
few	TRBD2	TRBV7-2	TRBJ2-7	TGTGCCAGCAGCTTTTTAGCGGGGGTTCGCTCCTACGAGCAGTACTTC	CASSFLAGVRSYEQYF